What follows is one TCR beta chain and its context. The sample comes from a study of blood T cell repertoires in COVID-19. Overall study context: Researchers got acute and convalescent COVID-19 samples from the United States, Italy and Spain. Sample material is recorded as cDNA or gDNA derived from T cells, B-cell-depleted T cells, or PBMCs.

In the authors' methods: Amplification with reference gene primers provided the estimates of nucleated cell counts. Sequencing was performed with immunoSEQ multiplex PCR; in TCRdb, only in-frame clones are kept and a portion is missing. From that table come the V and J calls and clone size; the DNA was used to work out D and trimming. The top ten clones hold around 20% of a sample with around 200,000 clones, around 85% of them seen once. This clonotype was sampled from a man in his 70s with active or convalescent COVID-19. Material for sequencing was peripheral blood.

CDR3 sequence (DNA): TGTGCCACCAGCAGAGATCACAGGACAGTCAATCAGCCCCAGCATTTT. This codes for CATSRDHRTVNQPQHF. The chain uses TRBV15 and TRBJ1-5; D possibly corresponds to TRBD1 (6 bases). V was shortened by 0 bases and J by 3 bases, with 12 bases between the two germline ends. Germline V lookup: CDR1 LNHNV, CDR2 YYDKDF (reference sequence). There are 16 residues in the CDR3.